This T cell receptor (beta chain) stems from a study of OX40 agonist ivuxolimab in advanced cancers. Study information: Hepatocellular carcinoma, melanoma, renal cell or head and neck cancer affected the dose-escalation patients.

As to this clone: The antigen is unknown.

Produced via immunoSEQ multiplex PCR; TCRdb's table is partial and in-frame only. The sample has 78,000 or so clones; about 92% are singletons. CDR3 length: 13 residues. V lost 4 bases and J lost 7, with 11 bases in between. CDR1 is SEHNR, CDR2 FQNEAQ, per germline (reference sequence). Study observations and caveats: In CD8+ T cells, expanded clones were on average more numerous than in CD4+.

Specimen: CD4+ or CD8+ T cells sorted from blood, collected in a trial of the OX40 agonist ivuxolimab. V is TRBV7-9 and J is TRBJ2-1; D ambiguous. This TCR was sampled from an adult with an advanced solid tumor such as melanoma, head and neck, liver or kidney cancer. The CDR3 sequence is CASSSPTWNEQFF. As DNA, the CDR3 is TGTGCCAGCAGCTCTCCGACCTGGAATGAGCAGTTCTTC.